These T cell receptor beta chains were read from a single sample in a study of shared clonotypes between healthy human individuals. The data were produced by immunoSEQ multiplex PCR, yet TCRdb's version contains in-frame clones alone and is incomplete. The table shows 1.4 million to 1.5 million clones, with roughly 96% occurring only once. Material for sequencing was naive CD4+ T cells sorted from blood. The receptors originated from a man aged 25 to 40 in good health. Each CDR3 is given with its conserved first and last residue. D genes are given only for firm matches. Size values are once, few and many counts, or a class for expanded clones, and some rows have none.

D gene,clone size,J gene,V gene,CDR3 DNA,CDR3 protein
TRBD1,-,TRBJ2-1,TRBV7-3,TGTGCCAGCGGTTCTATCCCACGGACAGGGGAATCAGAGGAGCAGTTCTTC,CASGSIPRTGESEEQFF
-,-,TRBJ2-7,TRBV5-8,TGTGCCAGCAGCTTCGTGTTGGGTTACACCTACGAGCAGTACTTC,CASSFVLGYTYEQYF
-,-,TRBJ2-1,TRBV7-3,TGTGCCAGCAGCCTAATCCAAGCCAGGGGCAATGAGCAGTTCTTC,CASSLIQARGNEQFF
TRBD1,-,TRBJ1-5,TRBV6-5,TGTGCCAGCAGTTCCCGCCGAGGACAGGGTAATCAGCCCCAGCATTTT,CASSSRRGQGNQPQHF
-,-,TRBJ2-7,TRBV7-9,TGTGCCAGCAGCTTAGTAGAGGACAACGAGCAGTACTTC,CASSLVEDNEQYF
TRBD1,once,TRBJ2-7,TRBV5-5,TGTGCCAGCAGCCTCCCGGGACAGACCTACGAGCAGTACTTC,CASSLPGQTYEQYF
-,-,TRBJ1-1,TRBV30,TGTGCCTGGATTCCAGGGGTTACTGAAGCTTTCTTT,CAWIPGVTEAFF
TRBD1,few,TRBJ1-1,TRBV10-3,TGTGCCATCAAGGACAGGGGCGGCACTGAAGCTTTCTTT,CAIKDRGGTEAFF
TRBD1,once,TRBJ1-1,TRBV5-5,TGTGCCAGCAGCTTGGAGGCAGGGACAGGAAGAAACACTGAAGCTTTCTTT,CASSLEAGTGRNTEAFF
-,-,TRBJ2-2,TRBV7-8,TGTGCCAGCAGCTCCTTTGACACCGGGGAGCTGTTTTTT,CASSSFDTGELFF
TRBD1,-,TRBJ1-5,TRBV15,TGTGCCACCAGCAGAGAACAGGGGCAGAATCAGCCCCAGCATTTT,CATSREQGQNQPQHF
TRBD1,-,TRBJ1-1,TRBV7-3,TGTGCCAGCAGCGTCTTAGGGACAGGTTCGAACACTGAAGCTTTCTTT,CASSVLGTGSNTEAFF
-,-,TRBJ2-5,TRBV29-1,TGCAGCGTTGACAGACAGGGAGGGGAGACCCAGTACTTC,CSVDRQGGETQYF
-,-,TRBJ2-7,TRBV7-2,TGTGCCAGCAGCTCCAGAGAGACAGGAGGGGGCTACGAGCAGTACTTC,CASSSRETGGGYEQYF
-,-,TRBJ2-7,TRBV29-1,TGCAGCGTTGAAACAGGGACCTACGAGCAGTACTTC,CSVETGTYEQYF
-,-,TRBJ2-7,TRBV5-6,TGTGCCAGCAGCTCCCGTCCCCTGGGGGGCTTACACTCCTACGAGCAGTACTTC,CASSSRPLGGLHSYEQYF
TRBD2,-,TRBJ2-1,TRBV11-1,TGTGCCAGCAGCCAGGGACTAGCGGACTACAATGAGCAGTTCTTC,CASSQGLADYNEQFF
-,-,TRBJ2-1,TRBV10-3,TGTGCCATCAGTGAGTCCGGGAGACCCTACAATGAGCAGTTCTTC,CAISESGRPYNEQFF
TRBD2,-,TRBJ2-3,TRBV6-5,TGTGCCAGCAGCCAACTAGCGGGCACAGATACGCAGTATTTT,CASSQLAGTDTQYF
-,-,TRBJ2-3,TRBV5-3,TGTGCCAGAAGCTTGTCGATTCCTTTGAGCACAGATACGCAGTATTTT,CARSLSIPLSTDTQYF
-,-,TRBJ2-1,TRBV7-3,TGTGCCAGCAGCTTAAATAGGGCCCAGAATGAGCAGTTCTTC,CASSLNRAQNEQFF
TRBD2,-,TRBJ2-1,TRBV15,TGTGCCACCAGCAGACCGGGACTAGCGCTCAATGAGCAGTTCTTC,CATSRPGLALNEQFF
TRBD2,-,TRBJ2-7,TRBV6-1,TGTGCCAGCAGTGAACAAATTAAGGCTAGCGGGAGGACCTACGAGCAGTACTTC,CASSEQIKASGRTYEQYF
TRBD1,-,TRBJ1-1,TRBV9,TGTGCCAGCAGCGCTCGGACAGGGTACACTGAAGCTTTCTTT,CASSARTGYTEAFF
-,-,TRBJ1-1,TRBV27,TGTGCCAGCAGTCCGGGGGCCATTCCCACTGAAGCTTTCTTT,CASSPGAIPTEAFF
-,-,TRBJ2-7,TRBV6-1,TGTGCCAGCACCCGCCGCGGGCAAAACGAGCAGTACTTC,CASTRRGQNEQYF
TRBD2,few,TRBJ2-1,TRBV7-6,TGTGCCAGCAGCTTACTAGCGGTACTGCCCAATGAGCAGTTCTTC,CASSLLAVLPNEQFF
TRBD2,once,TRBJ2-7,TRBV30,TGTGCCGGACAACGGACTAGCGGAATCTACGAGCAGTACTTC,CAGQRTSGIYEQYF
-,-,TRBJ1-1,TRBV7-9,TGTGCCAGCAGCCAAGCAATGAACACTGAAGCTTTCTTT,CASSQAMNTEAFF
-,-,TRBJ2-1,TRBV29-1,TGCAGCGGGAGACTAGGAGCAAACAATGAGCAGTTCTTC,CSGRLGANNEQFF